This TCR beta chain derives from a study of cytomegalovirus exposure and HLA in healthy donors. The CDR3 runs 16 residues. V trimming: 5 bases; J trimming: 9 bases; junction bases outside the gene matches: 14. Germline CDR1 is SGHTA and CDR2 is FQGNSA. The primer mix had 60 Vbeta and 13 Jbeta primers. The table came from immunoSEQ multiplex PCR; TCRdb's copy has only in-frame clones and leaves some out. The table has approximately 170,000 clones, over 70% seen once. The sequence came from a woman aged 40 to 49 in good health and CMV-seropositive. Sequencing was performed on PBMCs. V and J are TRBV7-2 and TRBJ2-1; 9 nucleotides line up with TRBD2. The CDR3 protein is CASSAELAGHGGEQFF. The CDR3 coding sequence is TGTGCCAGCAGCGCCGAGCTAGCGGGGCACGGGGGTGAGCAGTTCTTC.